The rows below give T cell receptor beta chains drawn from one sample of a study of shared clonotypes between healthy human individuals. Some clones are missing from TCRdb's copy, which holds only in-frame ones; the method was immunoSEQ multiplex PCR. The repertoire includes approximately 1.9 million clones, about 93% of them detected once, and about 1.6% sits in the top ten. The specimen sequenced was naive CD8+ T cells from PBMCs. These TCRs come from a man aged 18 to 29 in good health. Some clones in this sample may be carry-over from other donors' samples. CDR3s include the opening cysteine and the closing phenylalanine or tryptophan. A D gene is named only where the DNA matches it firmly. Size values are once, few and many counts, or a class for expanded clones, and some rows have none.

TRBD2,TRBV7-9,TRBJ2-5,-,TGTGCCAGCAGCGAGACTAGCGGGTACCAAGAGACCCAGTACTTC,CASSETSGYQETQYF
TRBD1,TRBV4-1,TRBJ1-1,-,TGCGCCAGCAGCCCTAGGGGGCGGACTGAAGCTTTCTTT,CASSPRGRTEAFF
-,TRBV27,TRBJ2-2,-,TGTGCCAGCAGTTTATTTCAGATGAACACCGGGGAGCTGTTTTTT,CASSLFQMNTGELFF
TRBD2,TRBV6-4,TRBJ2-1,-,TGTGCCAGCACCGAAGGACTAGCGGGAGCTGAGCAGTTCTTC,CASTEGLAGAEQFF
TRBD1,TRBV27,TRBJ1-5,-,TGTGCCAGCAGTAAGACAGGGGCGCATCAGCCCCAGCATTTT,CASSKTGAHQPQHF
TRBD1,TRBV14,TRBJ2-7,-,TGTGCCAGCAGCCCGACAGGGGCGGGGGAGCAGTACTTC,CASSPTGAGEQYF
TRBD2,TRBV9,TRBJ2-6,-,TGTGCCAGCAGCGTAAGGGGAGGGGCTGGGGCCAACGTCCTGACTTTC,CASSVRGGAGANVLTF
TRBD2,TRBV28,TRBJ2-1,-,TGTGCCAGCAGTTCCGGACTAGCGGGAGCCAATGAGCAGTTCTTC,CASSSGLAGANEQFF
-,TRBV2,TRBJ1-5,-,TGTGCCAGCAGAGACGACCATAGCAATCAGCCCCAGCATTTT,CASRDDHSNQPQHF
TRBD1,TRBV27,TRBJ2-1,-,TGTGCCAGCAGTTTACGTGGGCAGCCAGGGGGGTTCTTC,CASSLRGQPGGFF
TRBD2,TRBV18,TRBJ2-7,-,TGTGCCAGCTCACCACCTGGGCGGGAGATCTACGAGCAGTACTTC,CASSPPGREIYEQYF
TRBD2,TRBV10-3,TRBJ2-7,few,TGTGCCATCAGTTTCCGACTAGCGGGAGCCTACGAGCAGTACTTC,CAISFRLAGAYEQYF
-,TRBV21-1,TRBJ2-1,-,TGTGCCAGCAGCAGACAATTTCGTGAAGGGGTCAATGAGCAGTTCTTC,CASSRQFREGVNEQFF
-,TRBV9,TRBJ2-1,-,TGTGCCAGCAGCGGGACCGGGCGCCCCAATGAGCAGTTCTTC,CASSGTGRPNEQFF
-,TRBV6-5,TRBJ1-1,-,TGTGCCAGCAGGCCTCACCTGGGGGGCACTGAAGCTTTCTTT,CASRPHLGGTEAFF
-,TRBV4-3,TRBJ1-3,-,TGCGCCAGCAGCCAAGATCACCTGAGCTCTGGAAACACCATATATTTT,CASSQDHLSSGNTIYF
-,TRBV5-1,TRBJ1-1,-,TGCGCCAGCCGCCTGGGGACTGAAGCTTTCTTT,CASRLGTEAFF
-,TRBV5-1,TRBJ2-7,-,TGCGCCAGCAGCTACGGTCTTCTCCGAGAAAACGAGCAGTACTTC,CASSYGLLRENEQYF
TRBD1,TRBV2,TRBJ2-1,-,TGTGCCAGCAGGGCGAGTCGTGACAGGGTTGACAATGAGCAGTTCTTC,CASRASRDRVDNEQFF
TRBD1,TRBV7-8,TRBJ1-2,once,TGTGCCAGCAGCTTAAGGGAGACCGGACAGGGTTTGGCTGGCTACACCTTC,CASSLRETGQGLAGYTF
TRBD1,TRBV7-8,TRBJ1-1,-,TGTGCCAGCAGCTTAGCGAAGACAGGGGGCCAGACTGAAGCTTTCTTT,CASSLAKTGGQTEAFF
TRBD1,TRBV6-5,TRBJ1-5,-,TGTGCCAGCAGTCGACAGGGTTGGAATCAGCCCCAGCATTTT,CASSRQGWNQPQHF
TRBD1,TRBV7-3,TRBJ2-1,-,TGTGCCAGCAGCTTCGGGACAGGGGTTGTTGAGCAGTTCTTC,CASSFGTGVVEQFF
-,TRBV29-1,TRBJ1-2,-,TGCAGCGTTGTGGAGGGATCCACTAACTATGGCTACACCTTC,CSVVEGSTNYGYTF
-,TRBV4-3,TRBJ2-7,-,TGCGCCAGCAGCCAAGGGGGCAGCGGCTCCTACGAGCAGTACTTC,CASSQGGSGSYEQYF
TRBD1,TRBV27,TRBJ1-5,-,TGTGCCAGCAGTTTATCTATGCAGGGGGATCAGCCCCAGCATTTT,CASSLSMQGDQPQHF
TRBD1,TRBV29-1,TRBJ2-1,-,TGCAGCGTTGTCGACAGGGGACCCGAGCAGTTCTTC,CSVVDRGPEQFF
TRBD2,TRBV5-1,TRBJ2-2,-,TGCGCCAGCAGCTTGGATGTAGCGGGAGCCCCAGGGACCGGGGAGCTGTTTTTT,CASSLDVAGAPGTGELFF
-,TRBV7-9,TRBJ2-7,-,TGTGCCAGCAGCCCTAGGGACGACTCCTACGAGCAGTACTTC,CASSPRDDSYEQYF
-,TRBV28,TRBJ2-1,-,TGTGCCAGCAGACCCAGCGGCAATGAGCAGTTCTTC,CASRPSGNEQFF
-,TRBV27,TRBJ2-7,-,TGTGCCAGCAGTTTAGGTGGAGGGGAGACCTACGAGCAGTACTTC,CASSLGGGETYEQYF
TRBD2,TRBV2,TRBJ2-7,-,TGTGCCAGCAGTGGATTAAGGACTAGCGGGAGCTACGAGCAGTACTTC,CASSGLRTSGSYEQYF
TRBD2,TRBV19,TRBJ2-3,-,TGTGCCAGTAGTGCCTGGACTAGCGTGATTCCTCTGGGGCAGTATTTT,CASSAWTSVIPLGQYF
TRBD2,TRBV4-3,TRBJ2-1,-,TGCGCCGCAGGGGCGGGAGGGCCTTTCGATGAGCAGTTCTTC,CAAGAGGPFDEQFF
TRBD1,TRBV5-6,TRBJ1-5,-,TGTGCCAGCAGCTTCTCACAGGGGGCCTATCAGCCCCAGCATTTT,CASSFSQGAYQPQHF
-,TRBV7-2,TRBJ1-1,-,TGTGCCAGCAGCTTCCCCGCGGGGATTGAAGCTTTCTTT,CASSFPAGIEAFF
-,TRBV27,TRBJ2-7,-,TGTGCCAGCAGCGCTAATCGGGCCTACGAGCAGTACTTC,CASSANRAYEQYF
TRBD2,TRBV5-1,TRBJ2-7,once,TGCGCCAGCAGCCCGGGAAGGTCGGGGGGCTACGAGCAGTACTTC,CASSPGRSGGYEQYF
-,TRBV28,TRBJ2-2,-,TGTGCCAGCAGCCTGGGCCTTCTTTTGGGGTCCGGGGAGCTGTTTTTT,CASSLGLLLGSGELFF
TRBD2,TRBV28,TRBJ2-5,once,TGTGCCAGCAGTTACGGACTAGCGGGCCAAGAGACCCAGTACTTC,CASSYGLAGQETQYF
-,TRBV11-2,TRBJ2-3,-,TGTGCCAGCAGCTTAGAGGGGGATACGCAGTATTTT,CASSLEGDTQYF
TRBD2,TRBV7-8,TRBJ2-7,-,TGTGCCAGCAGCTTATGGACTAGCGGAACCGAGCAGTACTTC,CASSLWTSGTEQYF
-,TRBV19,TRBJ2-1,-,TGTGCCAGTATTCCAACTGGCGCTCTCAATGAGCAGTTCTTC,CASIPTGALNEQFF
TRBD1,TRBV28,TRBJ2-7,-,TGTGCCAGCAGTTTGTGGCAGGGGGCCTACGAGCAGTACTTC,CASSLWQGAYEQYF
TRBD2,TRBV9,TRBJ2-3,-,TGTGCCAGCAGCGCAGCGGGAGTGGAGGCAGATACGCAGTATTTT,CASSAAGVEADTQYF
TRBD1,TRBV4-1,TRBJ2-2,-,TGCGCCAGCAGGGGGACAGGGCCCGGGGAGCTGTTTTTT,CASRGTGPGELFF
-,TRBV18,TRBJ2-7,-,TGTGCCAGCCCACCACCCTATGATTCCTACGAGCAGTACTTC,CASPPPYDSYEQYF
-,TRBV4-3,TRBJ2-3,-,TGCGCCAGCAGCCCCCTTACGGGGGATACGCAGTATTTT,CASSPLTGDTQYF
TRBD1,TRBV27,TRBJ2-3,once,TGTGCCAGCATGGCAGGGGGTTCGGCAGATACGCAGTATTTT,CASMAGGSADTQYF
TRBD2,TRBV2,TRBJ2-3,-,TGTGCCAGCATTGGGACCGGGAGGGCTATAAAAGATACGCAGTATTTT,CASIGTGRAIKDTQYF
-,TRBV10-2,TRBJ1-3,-,TGCGCCAGCAGTCCCCGGGGGCCCTCTGGAAACACCATATATTTT,CASSPRGPSGNTIYF
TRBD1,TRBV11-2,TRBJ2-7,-,TGTGCCAGCAGCCTAACCGACAGGGGGGAGCAGTACTTC,CASSLTDRGEQYF
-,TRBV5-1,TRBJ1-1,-,TGCGCCAGCAGCTTGACAGGGTATGGCACTGAAGCTTTCTTT,CASSLTGYGTEAFF
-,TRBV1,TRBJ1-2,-,TGCACCAGCAGCCAAGGAGGGGGCGGGACCGCCTTATATGGCTACACCTTC,CTSSQGGGGTALYGYTF
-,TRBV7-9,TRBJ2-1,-,TGTGCCAGCAGCCGATCTAATGAGCAGTTCTTC,CASSRSNEQFF